These T cell receptor beta chains were read from a single sample in a study of blood T cell repertoires in COVID-19. TCRdb's copy holds only in-frame clones and misses some; the assay was immunoSEQ multiplex PCR. Of approximately 220,000 clones in the sample, about 80% were seen once. Sequencing used peripheral blood. These receptors were taken from a woman aged 60 to 75 with acute or convalescent COVID-19. Each CDR3 is given with its conserved first and last residue. D genes are given only for firm matches. Clone size, where shown, is once, few, many, or a class for clones that have expanded.

.,.,TRBJ1-2,TRBV30,CAWSNSYNYGYTF,TGTGCCTGGAGTAACAGCTATAACTATGGCTACACCTTC
TRBD1,.,TRBJ1-2,TRBV3-1/TRBV3-2,CASSPRDRFNYGYTF,TGTGCCAGCAGCCCCAGGGACAGGTTTAACTATGGCTACACCTTC
.,few,TRBJ2-7,TRBV3-1/TRBV3-2,CASSQGIRPGEQYF,TGTGCCAGCAGCCAAGGTATACGGCCGGGCGAGCAGTACTTC
TRBD2,.,TRBJ2-3,TRBV19,CATARTSGTTDTQYF,TGTGCCACCGCCCGGACTAGCGGTACCACAGATACGCAGTATTTT
.,few,TRBJ2-7,TRBV3-1/TRBV3-2,CASSHRDEQYF,TGTGCCAGCAGCCACCGGGACGAGCAGTACTTC
.,.,TRBJ2-1,TRBV2,CASSEQTGSYNEQFF,TGTGCCAGCAGTGAACAAACAGGGTCCTACAATGAGCAGTTCTTC
TRBD1,once,TRBJ1-1,TRBV11-2,CASSQQGGTEAFF,TGTGCCAGCAGCCAACAGGGGGGCACTGAAGCTTTCTTT
TRBD1,.,TRBJ1-1,TRBV10-2,CASRRQGAGEAFF,TGCGCCAGCCGGAGACAGGGGGCTGGAGAAGCTTTCTTT
.,.,TRBJ2-7,TRBV5-1,CASSLAQGYEQYF,TGCGCCAGCAGCTTGGCACAGGGTTACGAGCAGTACTTC
TRBD1,.,TRBJ1-6,TRBV6-5,CASSRQGAPGSPLHF,TGTGCCAGCAGTCGTCAGGGGGCGCCTGGTTCACCCCTCCACTTT
TRBD1,.,TRBJ1-1,TRBV7-3,CASSQTGGRTEAFF,TGTGCCAGCAGTCAAACAGGGGGCAGGACTGAAGCTTTCTTT
.,.,TRBJ1-1,TRBV6-2/TRBV6-3,CASSYGGHTEAFF,TGTGCCAGCAGTTACGGCGGGCACACTGAAGCTTTCTTT
TRBD2,.,TRBJ2-3,TRBV29-1,CSVRATSGDTQYF,TGCAGCGTTAGAGCTACTAGCGGGGATACGCAGTATTTT
.,.,TRBJ2-7,TRBV28,CATSLPQAGHEQYF,TGTGCCACCAGTTTACCTCAAGCAGGGCACGAGCAGTACTTC
.,.,TRBJ2-7,TRBV14,CASSQAGDQYF,TGTGCCAGCAGCCAAGCAGGGGATCAGTACTTC
TRBD2,once,TRBJ2-1,TRBV27,CASSPRLAGGHNEQFF,TGTGCCAGCAGTCCCCGACTAGCGGGGGGACACAATGAGCAGTTCTTC
TRBD1,.,TRBJ2-7,TRBV4-1,CASSPKRTGATYEQYF,TGCGCCAGCAGCCCAAAACGGACAGGGGCGACCTACGAGCAGTACTTC
.,.,TRBJ2-3,TRBV6-5,CASSRKTTGTDTQYF,TGTGCCAGCAGCCGAAAGACTACTGGCACAGATACGCAGTATTTT
.,.,TRBJ1-1,TRBV19,CASRLVGGDTEAFF,TGTGCCAGTAGACTCGTGGGGGGAGACACTGAAGCTTTCTTT
TRBD1,.,TRBJ1-6,TRBV20-1,CSASMTGGLSPLHF,TGCAGTGCTAGTATGACAGGGGGTCTTTCACCCCTCCACTTT
.,.,TRBJ1-1,TRBV25-1,CASSPRGSANTEAFF,TGTGCCAGCAGCCCCCGGGGAAGTGCGAACACTGAAGCTTTCTTT
TRBD2,few,TRBJ2-7,TRBV20-1,CSASGLAGGREQYF,TGCAGTGCTAGTGGACTAGCGGGGGGGCGCGAGCAGTACTTC
TRBD1,.,TRBJ1-1,TRBV9,CASSVGPGGTEAFF,TGTGCCAGCAGCGTAGGACCAGGGGGCACTGAAGCTTTCTTT
.,.,TRBJ1-1,TRBV5-1,CASSFRQSLNTEAFF,TGCGCCAGCAGCTTTAGACAGTCCTTGAACACTGAAGCTTTCTTT
.,.,TRBJ1-4,TRBV5-5,CASSTRAGGQNEKLFF,TGTGCCAGCAGCACCAGGGCGGGGGGGCAAAATGAAAAACTGTTTTTT
TRBD1,.,TRBJ1-1,TRBV5-1,CASSPGTVGVGGKAFF,TGCGCCAGCAGCCCCGGGACAGTCGGGGTTGGAGGGAAAGCTTTCTTT
.,.,TRBJ1-6,TRBV19,CASRFAGEFNSPLHF,TGTGCCAGTAGGTTCGCAGGGGAGTTTAATTCACCCCTCCACTTT
TRBD2,.,TRBJ2-7,TRBV11-2,CASSKTSGPAYEQYF,TGTGCCAGCAGCAAGACTAGCGGACCAGCCTACGAGCAGTACTTC
.,.,TRBJ1-4,TRBV5-1,CASSFDGRIDEKLFF,TGCGCCAGCAGCTTTGATGGCAGGATCGATGAAAAACTGTTTTTT
TRBD2,.,TRBJ2-4,TRBV7-2,CASSHSYGGAKNIQYF,TGTGCCAGCAGCCATAGTTACGGGGGGGCCAAAAACATTCAGTACTTC
.,.,TRBJ2-1,TRBV2,CASSDGGLYVDEQFF,TGTGCCAGCAGTGACGGAGGTTTGTATGTGGATGAGCAGTTCTTC
TRBD1,once,TRBJ1-2,TRBV19,CASNAGTGGANNYGYTF,TGTGCCAGTAATGCCGGGACAGGGGGTGCCAATAACTATGGCTACACCTTC
.,.,TRBJ1-2,TRBV30,CAWSVPPQGHGYTF,TGTGCCTGGAGTGTCCCCCCACAGGGTCATGGCTACACCTTC
.,.,TRBJ1-2,TRBV19,CASSERHSYNYGYTF,TGTGCCAGTAGTGAACGACATTCCTATAACTATGGCTACACCTTC
.,once,TRBJ1-2,TRBV7-8,CASSSYEGYTF,TGTGCCAGCAGCTCATACGAGGGCTACACCTTC
.,.,TRBJ2-2,TRBV5-4,CASSLPGNLNTGELFF,TGTGCCAGCAGCCTCCCCGGGAACCTGAACACCGGGGAGCTGTTTTTT